This entry concerns a single T cell receptor (beta chain). Germline and junction disagree at one end, which may indicate a read error. This entry comes from a study of T cells in Graves' hyperthyroidism and ophthalmopathy. The source material, RNA transcripts, was used to amplify TCR beta CDR3 regions. Carried out on the TCR CDR3, a first-round RT-PCR used the HTBI primer set. Using its own MiXCR run on the multiplex PCR reads, TCRdb lists one record per CDR3 protein. The data hold around 300,000 distinct CDR3 sequences, with roughly 14% observed a single time. Clinical symptoms, serum thyroxine, TRAb, thyroid ultrasound and orbital computed tomography informed diagnoses. CDR1 and CDR2 from the germline V gene are LNHDA and SQIVND (reference sequence). The CDR3 covers 10 residues.

This chain uses TRBV19 with TRBJ1-1, with a weak D call TRBD1 (5 bases). The receptor was isolated from a woman aged 25-40 years with Graves' hyperthyroidism. The sequencing sample was made of blood. This chain's CDR3 is CASTGGEALF. In DNA, the CDR3 is TGTGCCAGTACGGGGGGTGAAGCTCTCTTT.